These T cell receptor beta chains were read from a single sample in a study of T cell changes during pregnancy in multiple sclerosis. Clones were sequenced by immunoSEQ multiplex PCR, and TCRdb holds only the in-frame ones, with some missing. The sample records tens of thousands of clones, 91% being singletons. Specimen: peripheral blood, collected in the third trimester of pregnancy. These receptors were collected from a female donor in good health, enrolled as a control in a pregnancy study. Both conserved end residues are part of each CDR3. A D gene is named only where the DNA matches it firmly.

D gene	J gene	V gene	CDR3 length	CDR3 DNA	CDR3 protein
NA	TRBJ2-5	TRBV19	15	TGTGCCAGTAGGCAGTCTAGCGCCCCCCAAGAGACCCAGTACTTC	CASRQSSAPQETQYF
NA	TRBJ1-4	TRBV7-9	14	TGTGCCAGCAGCTTAGCAGATGCGAGGGAAAAACTGTTTTTT	CASSLADAREKLFF
TRBD1	TRBJ2-2	TRBV6-1	16	TGTGCCAGCAGTCAAGGGACAGGGAGGGGCACCGGGGAGCTGTTTTTT	CASSQGTGRGTGELFF
NA	TRBJ2-3	TRBV30	13	TGTGCCGGGGGGGGCGTCGGGGGGGATACGCAGTATTTT	CAGGGVGGDTQYF
TRBD2	TRBJ2-7	TRBV7-9	15	TGTGCCAGCACCTTTAGCGGGGTTAGCTCCTACGAGCAGTACTTC	CASTFSGVSSYEQYF
NA	TRBJ2-7	TRBV7-9	14	TGTGCCAGCAGCCCTACGGGAACCTCCTACGAGCAGTACTTC	CASSPTGTSYEQYF
NA	TRBJ2-3	TRBV5-1	16	TGCGCCAGCACCCAAGGGGAATTTTTTTTGACAGATACGCAGTATTTT	CASTQGEFFLTDTQYF
TRBD1	TRBJ2-7	TRBV2	14	TGTGCCAGCAAGGGGACAGGGGGCTCCTACGAGCAGTACTTC	CASKGTGGSYEQYF
NA	TRBJ2-3	TRBV5-1	14	TGCGCCAGCAGCCTCGGACAACTCACAGATACGCAGTATTTT	CASSLGQLTDTQYF
NA	TRBJ1-1	TRBV2	11	TGTGCCAGCACCCTGGGGAGTGAAGCTTTCTTT	CASTLGSEAFF
NA	TRBJ1-4	TRBV18	13	TGTGCCAGCTCAGGCAGGGGCCAAGAAAAACTGTTTTTT	CASSGRGQEKLFF
TRBD1	TRBJ1-1	TRBV5-1	14	TGCGCCAGCAGCTGGGGACAGCCGAACACTGAAGCTTTCTTT	CASSWGQPNTEAFF